These 27 T cell receptor beta chains were all obtained from the same sample, sequenced in a study of blood T cell repertoires in COVID-19. The data were produced by immunoSEQ multiplex PCR, yet TCRdb's version contains in-frame clones alone and is incomplete. This sample yields hundreds of thousands of clones, of which around 86% are seen a single time; about a sixth belongs to the top ten. Input material: PBMCs or T cells enriched from blood (not recorded which). These receptors were taken from a man aged 18 to 29 who had recovered from COVID-19.

The gene calls are TRBV11-2 and TRBJ2-7, with a tentative D call TRBD2 (6 bases). This CDR3 spans 15 amino acids. Germline V CDR1 and CDR2: SGHAT, FQNNGV. The V gene lost 5 bases and the J gene lost 0 bases, with 14 bases spanning the gap. The CDR3 DNA reads TGTGCCAGCAGCGCAGGGCTAGCGTTCTCCTACGAGCAGTACTTC. Residues: CASSAGLAFSYEQYF. Looking up the rest from reference TRBV11-2 and TRBJ2-7 gives the full variable domain: EAGVAQSPRYKIIEKRQSVAFWCNPISGHATLYWYQQILGQGPKLLIQFQNNGVVDDSQLPKDRFSAERLKGVDSTLKIQPAKLEDSAVYLCASSAGLAFSYEQYFGPGTRLTVT.

The chain is built from TRBV5-6 and TRBJ1-6; D is unclear. The V end was cut by 2 bases, the J end by 10 bases, with 16 bases between. The CDR3 is made up of 15 amino acids. The germline CDR1 and CDR2 sequences are SGHDT and YYEEEE. CDR3 sequence (DNA): TGTGCCAGCAGCTTCACGGCCCGGGAAGGCTCACCCCTCCACTTT. This codes for CASSFTAREGSPLHF. The full variable domain, completed using reference TRBV5-6 and TRBJ1-6, is DAGVTQSPTHLIKTRGQQVTLRCSPKSGHDTVSWYQQALGQGPQFIFQYYEEEERQRGNFPDRFSGHQFPNYSSELNVNALLLGDSALYLCASSFTAREGSPLHFGNGTRLTVT.

The chain links TRBV28 to TRBJ2-5; TRBD2 is a possible D gene (6 bases). The CDR3 covers 16 residues. Germline CDR1 MDHEN, CDR2 SYDVKM. V gave up 6 bases and J gave up 5 bases, with 22 bases separating them. This chain's CDR3 is CASRTGGTEPGETQYF. The DNA of the CDR3 is TGTGCCAGCAGGACCGGAGGGACGGAGCCGGGGGAGACCCAGTACTTC.

The chain combines TRBV2 with TRBJ2-5, with 10 bases aligning to TRBD2. The CDR3 is 15 amino acids. Germline V gene data show CDR1 as SNHLY and CDR2 as FYNNEI. J was trimmed by 6 bases and V by 4 bases; bases with no gene match: 8. Here the CDR3 DNA reads TGTGCCAGCAGTGCCGCCAGCGGGGGGGCTAAGACCCAGTACTTC. This sequence encodes CASSAASGGAKTQYF.

V gene TRBV2 combines with J gene TRBJ1-1; no definite D call. Germline loops: CDR1 SNHLY, CDR2 FYNNEI. The CDR3 has 14 amino acids. Trimming pared 5 bases from V and 1 base from J, leaving 11 bases between. The chain's CDR3 is CASSLRATNTEAFF. The CDR3 DNA reads TGTGCCAGCAGTTTGAGGGCCACGAACACTGAAGCTTTCTTT.

This sequence joins TRBV5-5 and TRBJ1-4; D gene unclear. V gave up 4 bases and J gave up 0 bases, with 13 bases separating them. CDR1 and CDR2 from the germline V gene are SGHKS and YYEKEE (reference sequence). CDR3 length: 16 amino acids. The CDR3 is CASSRLERATNEKLFF. CDR3 sequence (DNA): TGTGCCAGCAGCCGATTAGAGCGTGCAACTAATGAAAAACTGTTTTTT.

CDR3 amino acids: CASSHRTGREKLFF. CDR3 nucleotides: TGCGCCAGCAGTCACCGGACAGGGAGGGAAAAACTGTTTTTT. The chain uses TRBV23-1 and TRBJ1-4, with 8 nucleotides matching TRBD1. TRBV23-1 is placed among ORFs of uncertain function. The CDR3 totals 14 residues. J was trimmed by 8 bases and V by 3 bases; bases with no gene match: 5.

V gene TRBV19 combines with J gene TRBJ2-7; D perhaps matches TRBD2 (6 bases). Germline V gene sequence: CDR1 LNHDA, CDR2 SQIVND (reference sequence). The CDR3 extends over 15 amino acids. Trimming pared 6 bases from V and 4 bases from J, leaving 19 bases between. Here the CDR3 reads CASSRGTVPAYEQYF. Written as DNA, the CDR3 is TGTGCCAGTAGCCGGGGGACCGTTCCTGCTTACGAGCAGTACTTC.

This clone is a singleton in its sample. The genes are TRBV5-4 and TRBJ2-3, with 9 bases lining up with TRBD1. V was pared by 4 bases and J by 2 bases, with 2 bases of the junction left unmatched. The germline V gene has CDR1 SGHNT and CDR2 YYREEE (reference sequence). This CDR3 spans 14 amino acids. CDR3 sequence: CASSDRGTTDTQYF. CDR3 DNA: TGTGCCAGCAGCGACAGGGGGACCACAGATACGCAGTATTTT.

This clone was counted between two and nine times. J is TRBJ1-6 and V is TRBV2, with no clear D. V was pared by 4 bases and J by 2 bases, with 9 bases between. The CDR3 extends over 15 amino acids. Germline V lookup: CDR1 SNHLY, CDR2 FYNNEI. The CDR3 is CASSADFPYNSPLHF. The DNA of the CDR3 is TGTGCCAGCAGTGCGGACTTTCCCTATAATTCACCCCTCCACTTT.

V is TRBV3-1 (or the pseudogene TRBV3-2) and J is TRBJ1-1; 8 bases align to TRBD1. The CDR3 is made up of 13 amino acids. With V trimmed by 2 bases and J by 11 bases, 7 bases remained unmatched. Germline V lookup: CDR1 LGHDT, CDR2 YNNKEL (reference sequence). The chain's CDR3 is CASSQTGQGYAFF. The CDR3 nucleotides are TGTGCCAGCAGCCAAACAGGACAGGGATATGCTTTCTTT.

The rearrangement uses TRBV7-3 and TRBJ2-7, with D hard to call. Trimming removed 4 bases from V and 6 bases from J, with 10 bases in between. CDR1 and CDR2 (germline): SGHTA, FQGTGA. The CDR3 runs to 12 residues. In DNA, the CDR3 is TGTGCCAGCAGCTCCGCCGGCGGCGAGCAGTACTTC. Protein: CASSSAGGEQYF.

A note on this clone: Other DNA sequences of this sample code for an identical CDR3. The CDR3 DNA is TGTGCCAGTAGTATAGGGGACAGGGGTAATCAGCCCCAGCATTTT. Protein product: CASSIGDRGNQPQHF. The chain carries TRBV19 and TRBJ1-5, with 10 bases matching TRBD1. Germline V gene sequence: CDR1 LNHDA, CDR2 SQIVND (reference sequence). J gave up 4 bases and V 1 base, and 1 base lay outside the gene matches. The CDR3 sequence is 15 residues long.

The chain joins TRBV5-3 to TRBJ1-1; D perhaps matches TRBD1 (5 bases). Being an ORF, TRBV5-3 has a function that is uncertain. The CDR3 is 14 residues long. V lost 4 bases and J lost 1, with 11 bases in between. Here the CDR3 reads CARSGGTSNTEAFF. The CDR3 DNA reads TGTGCCAGAAGCGGGGGGACTTCGAACACTGAAGCTTTCTTT.

The V and J genes are TRBV3-1 (or the pseudogene TRBV3-2) and TRBJ2-7; the match to TRBD1 covers 9 bases. V was clipped by 1 base and J by 3 bases; unmatched bases: 7. This CDR3 has 16 amino acids. Germline V gives CDR1 LGHDT, CDR2 YNNKEL (reference sequence). CDR3: CASSQGGTGRNYEQYF. As DNA, the CDR3 is TGTGCCAGCAGCCAAGGAGGGACAGGGCGTAACTACGAGCAGTACTTC.

This sequence joins TRBV11-2 and TRBJ2-7; the D gene is possibly TRBD1 (5 bases). Trimming shortened V by 5 bases and J by 6 bases, and 17 bases separated the two germline ends. CDR3 length equals 14 residues. Germline loops: CDR1 SGHAT, CDR2 FQNNGV. Here the CDR3 reads CASSPDIRVLEQYF. The CDR3 nucleotides are TGTGCCAGCAGCCCGGACATCCGAGTCCTCGAGCAGTACTTC.

J is TRBJ1-6 and V is TRBV19; 9 bases are a match to TRBD1. CDR1 is LNHDA and CDR2 is SQIVND in the germline V gene (reference sequence). V dropped 7 bases and J dropped 4; count of bases not matched to a gene: 8. The CDR3 spans 16 residues. The CDR3 bases are TGTGCCAGTAAGAAAGGGACAGGGACATATAATTCACCCCTCCACTTT. This encodes CASKKGTGTYNSPLHF.

Written as DNA, the CDR3 is TGCGCCAGCAGCTTGGTGGCAGGGGCACACCCAGGCAACGAAGCTTTCTTT. This gives the protein CASSLVAGAHPGNEAFF. V gene TRBV5-1 combines with J gene TRBJ1-1; D may be TRBD1 (6 bases). V lost 0 bases and J lost 8, with 23 bases in between. This CDR3 region has 17 residues. Germline V gene lookup returns CDR1 SGHRS and CDR2 YFSETQ.

This rearrangement joins TRBV3-1 (or the pseudogene TRBV3-2) to TRBJ1-1; D is perhaps TRBD1 (5 bases). The germline V gene has CDR1 LGHDT and CDR2 YNNKEL (reference sequence). CDR3 size: 13 residues. The V gene lost 1 base and the J gene lost 4 bases, with 7 bases spanning the gap. The CDR3 sequence: CASSQGQFTEAFF. The CDR3 coding sequence is TGTGCCAGCAGCCAAGGACAGTTCACTGAAGCTTTCTTT.

This sequence joins TRBV12-3 or TRBV12-4 and TRBJ1-1; D call uncertain. Trimming stripped 3 bases from V and 2 bases from J, with 7 bases between. The CDR3 loop spans 13 amino acids. The CDR3 nucleotides read TGTGCCAGCAGTTTGCAGATCAACACTGAAGCTTTCTTT. As protein: CASSLQINTEAFF.

V usage is TRBV5-5 and J usage is TRBJ1-4; D gene unclear. Germline assignment: CDR1 SGHKS and CDR2 YYEKEE (reference sequence). The ends were cut back, 0 bases at V and 7 bases at J, with 16 bases in the middle. The CDR3 runs 16 residues. Written as DNA, the CDR3 is TGTGCCAGCAGCTTGGGTCGGGGTGAGATCGCTGAAAAACTGTTTTTT. Translation gives CASSLGRGEIAEKLFF.

The chain is built from TRBV6-5 and TRBJ1-2; tentative D call: TRBD1 (5 bases). CDR3 length: 15 residues. Looked up from germline, CDR1 is MNHEY and CDR2 is SVGAGI. Trimming removed 6 bases from V and 0 bases from J, with 14 bases in between. The CDR3 reads CASSPNRSPNYGYTF. CDR3 DNA sequence: TGTGCCAGCAGCCCCAACAGGAGCCCTAACTATGGCTACACCTTC.

This sequence joins TRBV19 and TRBJ2-5; the D is unclear. Germline CDR1 reads LNHDA; CDR2 reads SQIVND (reference sequence). This CDR3 contains 13 residues. Between the trimmed V and J ends, which lost 2 bases and 2 bases, there was a span of 6 bases. The CDR3 DNA reads as TGTGCCAGTAGTATATACAAGCAAGAGACCCAGTACTTC. Protein: CASSIYKQETQYF.

The genes are TRBV5-1 and TRBJ2-1, with 7 bases identical to TRBD1. The germline V gene encodes CDR1 SGHRS and CDR2 YFSETQ. Trimming removed 6 bases from V and 1 base from J; junction bases left unmatched: 7. This CDR3 comprises 15 residues. For the CDR3, the DNA is TGCGCCAGCACTAAGCCGGGACAGTCCTACAATGAGCAGTTCTTC. Translation: CASTKPGQSYNEQFF.

This rearrangement joins TRBV24-1 to TRBJ2-3, with 8 positions matching TRBD1. V was pared by 6 bases and J by 1 base, with 2 bases of the junction left unmatched. Germline CDR1 KGHDR, CDR2 SFDVKD. This CDR3 region has 14 residues. The CDR3 protein is CATSRGQGTDTQYF. The CDR3 nucleotides are TGTGCCACCAGTAGGGGACAGGGCACAGATACGCAGTATTTT.

The V gene is TRBV9, the J gene TRBJ1-3; 8 bases fit TRBD1. The CDR3 is 16 amino acids. CDR1 is SGDLS and CDR2 is YYNGEE in the germline V gene. Germline trimming cut 0 bases from V and 0 bases from J; bases unmatched to any gene: 2. The CDR3 loop reads CASSVGTGTSGNTIYF. The CDR3 DNA reads as TGTGCCAGCAGCGTAGGGACAGGGACCTCTGGAAACACCATATATTTT. Looking up the rest from reference TRBV9 and TRBJ1-3 gives the full variable domain: DSGVTQTPKHLITATGQRVTLRCSPRSGDLSVYWYQQSLDQGLQFLIQYYNGEERAKGNILERFSAQQFPDLHSELNLSSLELGDSALYFCASSVGTGTSGNTIYFGEGSWLTVV.

J is TRBJ2-1 and V is TRBV3-1 (or the pseudogene TRBV3-2); the match to TRBD1 covers 7 bases. Germline CDR1 is LGHDT and CDR2 is YNNKEL (reference sequence). V was pared by 5 bases and J by 6 bases, with 13 bases of the junction left unmatched. The CDR3 runs 16 residues. The CDR3 loop is CASSTLIGQASNEQFF. The CDR3 nucleotides are TGTGCCAGCAGCACACTCATCGGACAGGCGAGCAATGAGCAGTTCTTC.